Each of the 5 T cell receptor beta chains below was sequenced from the same sample in a study of regulatory T cells in long-lasting Graves disease. To make TCR beta libraries, researchers used iRepertoire HTBI primers and Arm-PCR of CDR3 regions. TCRdb reprocessed the multiplex PCR reads with MiXCR, giving one entry per CDR3 protein. The sample includes roughly 610,000 distinct CDR3 sequences, 15% to 20% of them seen just once. The time point is: newly diagnosed GD, antithyroid drugs for less than 3 months. PBMC RNA was the source of the TCR library. These data are also associated with another study on T cells in Graves' hyperthyroidism and ophthalmopathy.

The sequenced sample was peripheral blood mononuclear cells (PBMCs), obtained at new diagnosis, from a patient treated with antithyroid drugs. The origin of the receptors is a woman aged 30 to 39 with Graves disease.

This clonotype has at least ten counts. The chain employs TRBV27 and TRBJ1-5; D is perhaps TRBD1 (5 bases). This CDR3 has 16 residues. The V end was cut by 6 bases, the J end by 2 bases, with 17 bases between. Germline CDR1 MNHEY, CDR2 SMNVEV (reference sequence). DNA of the CDR3: TGTGCCAGCAGCCCCGGACCGTGGGGGGGCAATCAGCCCCAGCATTTT. The encoded protein is CASSPGPWGGNQPQHF.

This clonotype was recorded a few times. The chain links TRBV3-1 to TRBJ2-1; D gene ambiguous. The CDR3 length is 11 residues. Germline assignment: CDR1 LGHDT and CDR2 YNNKEL (reference sequence). The V end lost 2 bases, the J end lost 10 bases, and 6 bases lay between the germline ends. The CDR3 protein is CASSQKMEQFF. The CDR3 DNA sequence: TGTGCCAGCAGCCAAAAGATGGAGCAGTTCTTC.

The chain couples TRBV5-1 to TRBJ2-5, with D maybe TRBD2 (6 bases). The CDR3 contains 14 residues. Germline lookup yields CDR1 SGHRS and CDR2 YFSETQ. The ends were cut back, 2 bases at V and 5 bases at J, with 13 bases in the middle. The CDR3 protein is CASSFGGGRETQYF. Here the CDR3 DNA reads TGCGCCAGCAGCTTCGGGGGTGGAAGGGAGACCCAGTACTTC.

The sample holds a few counts of this clonotype. The CDR3 coding sequence is TGTGCCAGTAGTGATGGGGCTTCGGGGGGCGATGAGCAGTTCTTC. Translation gives CASSDGASGGDEQFF. This sequence joins TRBV19 and TRBJ2-1, with a possible D match to TRBD2 (7 bases). V was clipped by 5 bases and J by 8 bases, with 19 bases between them. Germline CDR1 LNHDA, CDR2 SQIVND (reference sequence). The CDR3 sequence is 15 residues long.

Comments on this clonotype: The DNA is omitted, as the CDR3 cannot be located on it reliably, and the CDR3 follows TCRdb's listing. This chain links TRBV29-1 with TRBJ2-5; the table calls TRBD1, which could not be checked here. The germline V gene has CDR1 SQVTM and CDR2 ANQGSEA. The CDR3 adds up to 13 amino acids, both ends counted. CDR3 amino acids: CSVAGGAQETQHF.